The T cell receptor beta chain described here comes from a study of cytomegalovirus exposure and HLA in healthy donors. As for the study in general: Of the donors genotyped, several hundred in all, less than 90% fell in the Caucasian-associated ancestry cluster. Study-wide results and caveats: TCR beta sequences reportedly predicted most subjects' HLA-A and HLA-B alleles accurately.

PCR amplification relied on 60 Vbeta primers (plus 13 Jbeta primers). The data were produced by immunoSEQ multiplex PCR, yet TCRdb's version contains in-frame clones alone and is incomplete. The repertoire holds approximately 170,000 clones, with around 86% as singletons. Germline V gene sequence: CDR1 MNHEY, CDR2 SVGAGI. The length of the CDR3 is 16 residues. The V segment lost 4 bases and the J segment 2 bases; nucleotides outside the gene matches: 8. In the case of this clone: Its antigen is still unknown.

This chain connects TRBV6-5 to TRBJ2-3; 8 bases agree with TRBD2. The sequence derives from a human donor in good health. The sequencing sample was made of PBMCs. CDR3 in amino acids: CASSSSSGWNTDTQYF. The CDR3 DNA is TGTGCCAGCAGTTCCTCTAGCGGGTGGAACACAGATACGCAGTATTTT.